This TCR beta chain was recovered during a study of cytomegalovirus exposure and HLA in healthy donors. General study results and limits: Most TCR beta V segments were productive about 90% or about 30% of the time in an earlier analysis. Most TCR sequences were uncommon, yet certain public TCRs appeared in many donors.

As regards this clone: Its antigen is as yet unknown.

CDR3 length: 12 residues. Germline CDR1 LNHNV, CDR2 YYDKDF (reference sequence). V was clipped by 2 bases and J by 8 bases, with 9 bases between them. The PCR was carried out with 60 Vbeta primers and 13 Jbeta primers. Produced via immunoSEQ multiplex PCR; TCRdb's table is partial and in-frame only. The sample contains about 150,000 clones, less than 85% of which appear only once. Healthy people donating bone marrow made up the donors. The source is a man aged 18 to 29 in good health and CMV-seropositive. J is TRBJ1-1 and V is TRBV15; TRBD1 is a possible D gene (6 bases). Sequencing was done on a sample of PBMCs. CDR3 DNA: TGTGCCACCAGCAGATACACAGGGGAAGCTTTCTTT. It encodes CATSRYTGEAFF. Full variable domain (outside the CDR3, taken from reference TRBV15 and TRBJ1-1): DAMVIQNPRYQVTQFGKPVTLSCSQTLNHNVMYWYQQKSSQAPKLLFHYYDKDFNNEADTPDNFQSRRPNTSFCFLDIRSPGLGDTAMYLCATSRYTGEAFFGQGTRLTVV.